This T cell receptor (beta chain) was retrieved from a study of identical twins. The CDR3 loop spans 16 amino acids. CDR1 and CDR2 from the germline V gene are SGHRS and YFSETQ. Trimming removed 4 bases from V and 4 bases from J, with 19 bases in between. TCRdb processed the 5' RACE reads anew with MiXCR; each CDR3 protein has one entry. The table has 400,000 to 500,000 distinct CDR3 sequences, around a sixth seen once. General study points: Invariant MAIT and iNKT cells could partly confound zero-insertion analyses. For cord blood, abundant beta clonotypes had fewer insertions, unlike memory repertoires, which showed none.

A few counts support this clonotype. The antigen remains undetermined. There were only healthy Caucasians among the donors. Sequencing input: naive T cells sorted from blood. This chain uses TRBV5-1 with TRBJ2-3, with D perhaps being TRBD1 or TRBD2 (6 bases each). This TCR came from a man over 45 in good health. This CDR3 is CASSPPSPGAADTQYF. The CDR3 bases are TGCGCCAGCAGCCCTCCTAGTCCGGGGGCGGCAGATACGCAGTATTTT.